This entry features one TCR beta chain sequence. Its specific antigen is unknown. There are no base qualities to consult, and no much larger clone falls within one base. This entry belongs to a study of T cell changes during pregnancy in multiple sclerosis (dated by TCRdb to between 2018 and 2021). At the level of the whole study: Changes in the T cell repertoire over the course of pregnancy were examined in this study in women with multiple sclerosis.

Library preparation was by the immunoSEQ multiplex PCR assay. Drawn from immuneACCESS, this table holds only the in-frame rearrangements with V and J called that TCRdb kept. Clones are partly lost; checked studies trace under half to an unresolved V gene and leave the rest unexplained. Present in this sample are approximately 45,000 clones, under 90% of which were seen just once. Jointly, the top ten make up 0.6% to 0.8% of the sample. The TCR was taken from a female donor with multiple sclerosis, enrolled in a pregnancy study. The material sequenced was CD4+ T cells from peripheral blood mononuclear cells, taken before pregnancy.

The CDR3 in this case is CASSLAADTRRGGYTF. At the DNA level, the sequence is TGTGCCAGCAGTTTAGCGGCAGACACCCGGAGGGGTGGCTACACCTTC. The chain is made from TRBV28 and TRBJ1-2; TRBD1 is a possible D gene, resting on 5 matching bases. V drops 2 bases and J drops 7 bases, leaving 20 bases in between. The CDR3 has 16 amino acids, counting the end cysteine and phenylalanine. The retained sequence is limited to the CDR3, 48 bases, with the frame set at the first base. From a lookup of the germline V gene, CDR1 and CDR2 are MDHEN and SYDVKM.